This is a list of T cell receptor beta chains from one sample in a study of naive and memory T cell subsets. TCRdb analysed the UMI-ligation and nested PCR reads with MiXCR anew, one entry per CDR3 protein. The sample carries about 85,000 distinct CDR3 sequences, 10% to 15% recorded once. Sequenced input: central memory CD4+ T cells from blood. These receptors all come from a human donor in good health. CDR3s include the opening cysteine and the closing phenylalanine or tryptophan. A D gene is named only where the DNA matches it firmly. Clone size is shown for a subset of rows, as once, few, many or a class of expanded clone.

>TRBD1|TRBV29-1|few|TRBJ2-3
TGCAGCGTCAACGGACCGACAGGGTTGTCGATGGATACGCAGTATTTT
CSVNGPTGLSMDTQYF
>-|TRBV30|few|TRBJ2-2
TGTGCCTGGTTACAAACAGGGAACACCGGGGAGCTGTTTTTT
CAWLQTGNTGELFF
>TRBD2|TRBV7-2|few|TRBJ2-3
TGTGCCAGCAGCTATATAGCGGGGAGTGGTAAAGATACGCAGTATTTT
CASSYIAGSGKDTQYF
>-|TRBV10-3|-|TRBJ2-1
TGTGCCATCAGTGAGTCGGATCCAGGCTACAATGAGCAGTTCTTC
CAISESDPGYNEQFF
>-|TRBV5-1|-|TRBJ2-1
TGCGCCAGCAGCTTGGTCTCGAGCTCCTACAATGAGCAGTTCTTC
CASSLVSSSYNEQFF
>-|TRBV7-8|-|TRBJ1-2
TGTGCCAGCAGCTCCGGCCAGGGTGGCATCTATGGCTACACCTTC
CASSSGQGGIYGYTF
>TRBD2|TRBV20-1|few|TRBJ2-2
TGCAGCCTACTTTCTAGCGGGAGCTACACCGGGGAGCTGTTTTTT
CSLLSSGSYTGELFF
>TRBD1|TRBV5-1|many|TRBJ1-2
TGCGCCAGCAGCTCCAACCCCGGGACAGGGGTGGAAGGCTACACCTTC
CASSSNPGTGVEGYTF
>-|TRBV5-5|-|TRBJ1-6
TGTGCCAGCAGCCTGGACAGTCGACGTTCACCCCTCCACTTT
CASSLDSRRSPLHF
>-|TRBV7-8|few|TRBJ1-2
TGTGCCAGCGGGACCGGAAGGCAGGACAACCTCTATGGCTACACCTTC
CASGTGRQDNLYGYTF
>-|TRBV12-3/TRBV12-4|-|TRBJ2-2
TGTGCCAGCAGCCGTACCGCAACGAACACCGGGGAGCTGTTTTTT
CASSRTATNTGELFF
>-|TRBV9|few|TRBJ2-7
TGTGCCAGCAGCGAGGGGACGGCCAGCTCCTACGAGCAGTACTTC
CASSEGTASSYEQYF
>-|TRBV20-1|many|TRBJ2-5
TGCAGTTCGTACCCAGGGGGACTACTACAAGAGACCCAGTACTTC
CSSYPGGLLQETQYF
>TRBD2|TRBV7-2|few|TRBJ2-2
TGTGCCAGCAGCTTAGTAGGGCTAGCGGAACCCACCGGGGAGCTGTTTTTT
CASSLVGLAEPTGELFF
>-|TRBV29-1|-|TRBJ1-4
TGCAGCGCAATCGATTCGAGGGAAAAACTGTTTTTT
CSAIDSREKLFF
>-|TRBV6-5|many|TRBJ1-5
TGTGCCAGCAGCCTCAGATCCAATCAGCCCCAGCATTTT
CASSLRSNQPQHF
>-|TRBV28|few|TRBJ1-1
TGTGCCAGCAGTTTATCAGTGATGAACACTGAAGCTTTCTTT
CASSLSVMNTEAFF
>-|TRBV12-3/TRBV12-4|many|TRBJ1-2
TGTGCCAGCAGCCGGGACCGTAACTATGGCTACACCTTC
CASSRDRNYGYTF
>TRBD2|TRBV5-8|-|TRBJ2-2
TGTGCCAGCAGTAAAGGACTAGCGGGAGGGCTAAACACCGGGGAGCTGTTTTTT
CASSKGLAGGLNTGELFF
>-|TRBV12-3/TRBV12-4|-|TRBJ2-3
TGTGCCAGCACATTACTTCCCCTAGGGCTGCGTTCCTTCACAGATACGCAGTATTTT
CASTLLPLGLRSFTDTQYF
>-|TRBV6-6|few|TRBJ2-1
TGTGCCAGCAGTTCCAGGGACTTAGTGTTACACGATGAGCAGTTCTTC
CASSSRDLVLHDEQFF
>-|TRBV20-1|many|TRBJ2-2
TGCAGTGCTAGAAATGGGGAAAAAAGTTTAAGGGCCGGGGAGCTGTTTTTT
CSARNGEKSLRAGELFF
>-|TRBV13|few|TRBJ1-1
TGTGCCAGCAGCTTAGGGCGACAGAACACTGAAGCTTTCTTT
CASSLGRQNTEAFF
>TRBD1|TRBV6-6|-|TRBJ2-3
TGTGCCAGCGGACCCGGGACAGGGACAGATACGCAGTATTTT
CASGPGTGTDTQYF
>-|TRBV12-3/TRBV12-4|-|TRBJ1-1
TGTGCCAGCGGCTCGCAGGGGTCGAACACTGAAGCTTTCTTT
CASGSQGSNTEAFF
>TRBD2|TRBV20-1|few|TRBJ2-4
TGCAGTGTCCCGGGACTAGCGGGAGGGGGAGTCAAAAACATTCAGTACTTC
CSVPGLAGGGVKNIQYF
>-|TRBV12-3/TRBV12-4|many|TRBJ2-5
TGTGCCAGCAGTCCAGGTGTGACCCAGTACTTC
CASSPGVTQYF
>TRBD1|TRBV20-1|few|TRBJ1-4
TGCAGTGCCAAACAGGGGGACGGAATTGAGTTTTTT
CSAKQGDGIEFF
>TRBD2|TRBV20-1|few|TRBJ2-5
TGCAGTGCTAGAGCAGCGGGAGGGCTAGAGACCCAGTACTTC
CSARAAGGLETQYF
>TRBD2|TRBV27|few|TRBJ2-1
TGTGCCAGCAGTTTGGGTAGCGGGATTTACAATGAGCAGTTCTTC
CASSLGSGIYNEQFF
>-|TRBV4-2|many|TRBJ2-2
TGTGCCAGCAGCCAAGGACAGGAGTACACCGGGGAGCTGTTTTTT
CASSQGQEYTGELFF
>-|TRBV20-1|few|TRBJ1-4
TGCAGTGCCGAAACGCGAGGGGGTGATGAAAAACTGTTTTTT
CSAETRGGDEKLFF
>TRBD2|TRBV7-9|-|TRBJ2-1
TGTGCCAGCAGCTTAGCCCTAGCGGGGGACAATGAGCAGTTCTTC
CASSLALAGDNEQFF
>-|TRBV30|-|TRBJ2-3
TGTGCCTGGGGTTTCTCCCGGGATACGCAGTATTTT
CAWGFSRDTQYF
>-|TRBV12-3/TRBV12-4|-|TRBJ2-2
TGTGCCAGCAGAATTTCCATTGGGTGGCCCCGGGTCGGGGAGCTGTTTTTT
CASRISIGWPRVGELFF
>TRBD1|TRBV12-3/TRBV12-4|many|TRBJ1-2
TGTGCCAGCAGCCTAGGACAGGCCCCCTATGGCTACACCTTC
CASSLGQAPYGYTF
>-|TRBV6-2/TRBV6-3|few|TRBJ2-1
TGTGCCAGCAGCCAGGGACCCGAGCAGTTCTTC
CASSQGPEQFF
>-|TRBV7-2|once|TRBJ1-4
TGTGCCAGCAGCTTAGCGTCGCTAACTAATGAAAAACTGTTTTTT
CASSLASLTNEKLFF
>-|TRBV29-1|few|TRBJ1-2
TGCAGCGTTGAGTTGGGTCTCTATGGCTACACCTTC
CSVELGLYGYTF
>-|TRBV7-2|few|TRBJ1-2
TGTGCCAGCAGCCTACTTTTTAGTTTGTCCTGGGGCTACACCTTC
CASSLLFSLSWGYTF
>-|TRBV4-3|-|TRBJ1-1
TGCGCCAGCAGAGGGGCGGGCAGATCTGAAGCTTTCTTT
CASRGAGRSEAFF
>TRBD2|TRBV28|few|TRBJ2-1
TGTGCCAGCAAAGGTTGGACTAGCGGGAGATCCAGTGAGCAGTTCTTC
CASKGWTSGRSSEQFF
>TRBD2|TRBV5-1|-|TRBJ2-3
TGCGCCAGCAGCCAAGGACTAGCGGGAAGTACGCAGTATTTT
CASSQGLAGSTQYF
>TRBD2|TRBV29-1|-|TRBJ2-7
TGCAGCGCCCGTGCACTAGCGGGAACCTACGAGCAGTACTTC
CSARALAGTYEQYF
>-|TRBV6-2/TRBV6-3|few|TRBJ2-5
TGTGCCAGCAGTAAACCGGGTATGGAGCAGACCCAGTACTTC
CASSKPGMEQTQYF
>TRBD1|TRBV6-6|-|TRBJ1-1
TGTGCCAGCAGTTACTTTGGCAGGGGGCCACCTGAAGCTTTCTTT
CASSYFGRGPPEAFF
>-|TRBV20-1|few|TRBJ2-7
TGCAGTGCTTTATCCGACCGCTACGAGCAGTACTTC
CSALSDRYEQYF
>TRBD2|TRBV28|few|TRBJ2-7
TGTGCCAGCAGTTTCACCCTTAGCGGGGGAACCTACGAGCAGTACTTC
CASSFTLSGGTYEQYF
>-|TRBV20-1|-|TRBJ2-2
TGCAGTGCTAGAGATAAGGGACGGGGTTTAAGCACCGGGGAGCTGTTTTTT
CSARDKGRGLSTGELFF
>-|TRBV20-1|many|TRBJ1-2
TGCAGCATCTATGGCTACACCTTC
CSIYGYTF
>-|TRBV5-1|few|TRBJ2-5
TGCGCCAGCAGCTTGTCCGTGTCCGAGACCCAGTACTTC
CASSLSVSETQYF
>-|TRBV27|few|TRBJ2-3
TGTGCCAGCAGTGCGGGACAGACGAACACAGATACGCAGTATTTT
CASSAGQTNTDTQYF
>-|TRBV2|few|TRBJ1-1
TGTGCCAGCAGTGCTATGGGGAACACTGAAGCTTTCTTT
CASSAMGNTEAFF
>-|TRBV12-3/TRBV12-4|few|TRBJ2-1
TGTGCCAGCAGTATCGACAAGAATGAGCAGTTCTTC
CASSIDKNEQFF